The 10 T cell receptor beta chains given below trace back to one sample, sequenced in a study of identical twins. MiXCR was run by TCRdb on the 5' RACE reads, yielding one entry per CDR3 protein. The table records roughly 700,000 distinct CDR3 sequences, around 8.3% of them present only once. The sample was also linked to a second study, of yellow fever vaccine responses in identical twins.

The specimen was PBMCs. The receptor set was obtained from a woman aged 18 to 35 in good health.

V usage is TRBV11-2 and J usage is TRBJ2-1; no reliable D call. V was cut by 3 bases and J by 6 bases, with 9 bases left in between. The germline V gene encodes CDR1 SGHAT and CDR2 FQNNGV. The CDR3 is 13 amino acids. The CDR3 region has the DNA TGTGCCAGCAGCTTGTCCAAGCCCAATGAGCAGTTCTTC. Protein: CASSLSKPNEQFF.

There are a few counts of this clonotype. This chain uses TRBV7-8 with TRBJ1-1; D gene uncertain. The germline V gene has CDR1 SGHVS and CDR2 FQNEAQ. This CDR3 is 11 amino acids long. V was cut by 4 bases and J by 6 bases, with 6 bases left in between. The CDR3: CASSSTSEAFF. The CDR3 DNA reads as TGTGCCAGCAGCTCGACATCTGAAGCTTTCTTT.

This clonotype was seen at least ten times. This chain joins TRBV20-1 and TRBJ2-1; possibly TRBD2 for D (6 bases). The CDR3 covers 15 residues. V lost 6 bases, J lost 0 bases, and 15 bases lay in between. CDR1 is DFQATT and CDR2 is SNEGSKA in the germline V gene (reference sequence). The CDR3 DNA sequence: TGCAGTGCCAACTGGGACTCCCTCTCCTACAATGAGCAGTTCTTC. It is translated as CSANWDSLSYNEQFF.

The chain has TRBV28 and TRBJ2-7; 11 positions agree with TRBD2. J gave up 3 bases and V 6 bases, and 19 bases lay outside the gene matches. This CDR3 is built from 19 residues. The germline V gene has CDR1 MDHEN and CDR2 SYDVKM. As DNA, the CDR3 is TGTGCCAGCAGCGGCGCGCGGAAAGGCACTAGCGGGAGCGTCTACGAGCAGTACTTC. It encodes CASSGARKGTSGSVYEQYF.

The rearrangement joins TRBV12-3 or TRBV12-4 to TRBJ1-6, with 10 bases that match TRBD1. Trimming cost V 6 bases and J 5 bases; bases outside gene matches: 7. This CDR3 region has 16 residues. The CDR3 is CASSPGQGGNNSPLHF. In DNA form, the CDR3 reads TGTGCCAGCAGCCCCGGACAGGGGGGGAATAATTCACCCCTCCACTTT.

V and J are TRBV6-1 and TRBJ2-7; 11 nucleotides line up with TRBD2. Germline V CDR1 and CDR2: MNHNS, SASEGT. The CDR3 is 15 amino acids. V shed 7 bases and J 3 bases; nucleotides not matched to a gene: 8. CDR3 protein: CASKYLAGGSYEQYF. CDR3 DNA: TGTGCCAGCAAATATTTAGCGGGAGGGAGCTACGAGCAGTACTTC.

The chain is built from TRBV29-1 and TRBJ1-2; 8 bases agree with TRBD1. The CDR3 totals 12 residues. The V gene's germline CDR1 is SQVTM and CDR2 ANQGSEA. The V gene end was trimmed by 6 bases and the J gene end by 7 bases; junction bases not matched to a gene: 7. CDR3 in amino acids: CSVLQGAGGYTF. The CDR3 DNA reads as TGCAGCGTCCTCCAGGGGGCTGGTGGCTACACCTTC.

This clonotype was recorded many times. The rearrangement joins TRBV12-3 or TRBV12-4 to TRBJ1-5; 12 bases match TRBD1. The CDR3 has 15 amino acids. With 5 bases clipped from V and 6 bases from J, the junction kept 5 bases outside the gene matches. CDR3 coding DNA: TGTGCCAGCAGTCTCGGGACAGGGGGCCGTCAGCCCCAGCATTTT. As protein: CASSLGTGGRQPQHF.

The gene calls are TRBV2 and TRBJ1-2; D perhaps matches TRBD1 (5 bases). CDR3 length equals 12 residues. V dropped 8 bases and J dropped 8 bases, with 15 bases sitting between them. The germline V gene encodes CDR1 SNHLY and CDR2 FYNNEI. CDR3 nucleotides: TGTGCCAGCGACGTCAGGGTTATGGGCTACACCTTC. Its protein is CASDVRVMGYTF.

This clonotype was seen many times. The chain joins TRBV3-1 to TRBJ1-2, with D tentatively TRBD1 (5 bases). The CDR3 is 15 amino acids. The germline V gene has CDR1 LGHDT and CDR2 YNNKEL (reference sequence). The germline V and J ends were trimmed by 4 bases and 5 bases, with 17 bases remaining between them. CDR3 sequence (DNA): TGTGCCAGCAGCCGCCTGCCGACAGAACCGTATGGCTACACCTTC. It encodes CASSRLPTEPYGYTF.